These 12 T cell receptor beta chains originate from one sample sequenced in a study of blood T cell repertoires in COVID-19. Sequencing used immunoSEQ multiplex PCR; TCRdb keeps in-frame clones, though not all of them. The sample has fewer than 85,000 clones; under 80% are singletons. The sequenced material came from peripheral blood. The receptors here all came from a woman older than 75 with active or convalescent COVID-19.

The CDR3 DNA follows: TGTGCCTGGAATTCGGGGCTAGCGGGGGTCTACAATGAGCAGTTCTTC. The encoded protein is CAWNSGLAGVYNEQFF. V gene TRBV30 combines with J gene TRBJ2-1; TRBD2 matches at 10 bases. V lost 4 bases and J lost 3; bases outside the gene matches: 9. This CDR3 comprises 16 residues. The V gene's germline CDR1 is GTSNPN and CDR2 SVGIG (reference sequence). The whole variable domain, remainder taken from reference TRBV30 and TRBJ2-1, is SQTIHQWPATLVQPVGSPLSLECTVEGTSNPNLYWYRQAAGRGLQLLFYSVGIGQISSEVPQNLSASRPQDRQFILSSKKLLLSDSGFYLCAWNSGLAGVYNEQFFGPGTRLTVL.

The CDR3 sequence is CASSDPPPGEETQYF. The CDR3, as DNA: TGCGCCAGCAGTGACCCCCCTCCGGGGGAAGAGACCCAGTACTTC. The J gene is TRBJ2-5, the V gene TRBV10-1, with D perhaps TRBD2 (6 bases). The CDR3 has 15 residues. Germline loops: CDR1 WNHNN, CDR2 SYGVQD (reference sequence). Trimming removed 3 bases from V and 3 bases from J, with 14 bases in between.

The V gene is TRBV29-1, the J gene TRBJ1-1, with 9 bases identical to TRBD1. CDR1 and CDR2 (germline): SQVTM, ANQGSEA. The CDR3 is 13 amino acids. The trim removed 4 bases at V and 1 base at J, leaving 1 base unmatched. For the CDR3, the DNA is TGCAGCGTTGCGGGACAGGGGAACACTGAAGCTTTCTTT. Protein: CSVAGQGNTEAFF.

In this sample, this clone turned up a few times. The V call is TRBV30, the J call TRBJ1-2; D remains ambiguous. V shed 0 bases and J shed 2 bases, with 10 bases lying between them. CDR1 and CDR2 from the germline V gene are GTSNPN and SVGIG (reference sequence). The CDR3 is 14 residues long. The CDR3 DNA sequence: TGTGCCTGGAGTGTAAATAGTTGGAACTATGGCTACACCTTC. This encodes CAWSVNSWNYGYTF.

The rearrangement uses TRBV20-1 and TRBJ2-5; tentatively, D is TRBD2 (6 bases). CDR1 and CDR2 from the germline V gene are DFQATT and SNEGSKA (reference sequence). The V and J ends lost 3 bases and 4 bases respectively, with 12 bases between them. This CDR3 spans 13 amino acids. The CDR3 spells CSASDGGVETQYF. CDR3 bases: TGCAGTGCTAGTGATGGAGGGGTAGAGACCCAGTACTTC.

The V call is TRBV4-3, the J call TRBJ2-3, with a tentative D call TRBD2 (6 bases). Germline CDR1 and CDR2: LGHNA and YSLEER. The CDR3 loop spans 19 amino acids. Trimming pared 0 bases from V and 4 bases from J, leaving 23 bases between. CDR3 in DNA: TGCGCCAGCAGCCAAGAATATTCGCGGGGACTCGATCTGGCAGATACGCAGTATTTT. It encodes CASSQEYSRGLDLADTQYF.

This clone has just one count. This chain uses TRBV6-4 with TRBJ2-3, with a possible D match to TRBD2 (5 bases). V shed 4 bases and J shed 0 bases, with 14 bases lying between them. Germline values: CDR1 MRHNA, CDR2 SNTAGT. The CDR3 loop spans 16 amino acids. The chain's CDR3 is CASSAESGSSTDTQYF. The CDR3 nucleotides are TGTGCCAGCAGTGCCGAAAGCGGCTCTAGCACAGATACGCAGTATTTT.

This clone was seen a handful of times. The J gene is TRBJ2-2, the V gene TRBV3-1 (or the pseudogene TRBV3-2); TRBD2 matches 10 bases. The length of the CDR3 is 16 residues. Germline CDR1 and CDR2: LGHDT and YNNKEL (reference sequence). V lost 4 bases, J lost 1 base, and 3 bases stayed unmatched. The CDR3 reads CASSRRLAGNTGELFF. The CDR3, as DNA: TGTGCCAGCAGCCGGCGACTAGCGGGGAACACCGGGGAGCTGTTTTTT.

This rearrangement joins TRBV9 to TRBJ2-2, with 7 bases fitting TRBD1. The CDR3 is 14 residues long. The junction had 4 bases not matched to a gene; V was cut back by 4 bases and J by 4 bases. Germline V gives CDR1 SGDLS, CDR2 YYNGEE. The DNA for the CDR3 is TGTGCCAGCAGCTATGACAGGGTCACCGGGGAGCTGTTTTTT. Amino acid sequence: CASSYDRVTGELFF. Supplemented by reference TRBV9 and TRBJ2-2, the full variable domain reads DSGVTQTPKHLITATGQRVTLRCSPRSGDLSVYWYQQSLDQGLQFLIQYYNGEERAKGNILERFSAQQFPDLHSELNLSSLELGDSALYFCASSYDRVTGELFFGEGSRLTVL.

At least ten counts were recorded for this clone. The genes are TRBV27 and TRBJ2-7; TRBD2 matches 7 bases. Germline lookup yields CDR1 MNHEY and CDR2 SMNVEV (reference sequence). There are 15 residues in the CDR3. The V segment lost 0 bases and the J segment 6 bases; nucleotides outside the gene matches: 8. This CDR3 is CASSLSRGGSSEQYF. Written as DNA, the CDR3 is TGTGCCAGCAGTTTATCCCGGGGAGGGTCGAGCGAGCAGTACTTC.

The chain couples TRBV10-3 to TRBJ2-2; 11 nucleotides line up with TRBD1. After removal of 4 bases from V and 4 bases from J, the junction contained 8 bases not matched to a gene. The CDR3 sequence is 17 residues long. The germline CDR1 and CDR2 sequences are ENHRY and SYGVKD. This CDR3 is CAISGRTGGASTGELFF. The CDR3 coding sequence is TGTGCCATCAGTGGTCGGACAGGGGGCGCGAGCACCGGGGAGCTGTTTTTT.

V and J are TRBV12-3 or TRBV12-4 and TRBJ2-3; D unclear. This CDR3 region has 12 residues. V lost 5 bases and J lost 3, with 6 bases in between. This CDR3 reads CASSLLTDTQYF. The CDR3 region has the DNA TGTGCCAGCAGTCTTTTGACAGATACGCAGTATTTT.